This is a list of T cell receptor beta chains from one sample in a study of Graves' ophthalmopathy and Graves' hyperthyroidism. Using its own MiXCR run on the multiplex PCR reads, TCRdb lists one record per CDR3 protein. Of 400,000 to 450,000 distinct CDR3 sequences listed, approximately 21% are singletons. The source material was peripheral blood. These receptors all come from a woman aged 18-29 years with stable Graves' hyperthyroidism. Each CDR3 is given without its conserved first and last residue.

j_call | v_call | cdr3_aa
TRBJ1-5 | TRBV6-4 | ATHKPGTRNQPQH
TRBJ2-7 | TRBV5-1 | ASSGSGGSYEQY
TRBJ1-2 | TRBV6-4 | ASSDSRRDRRLSNYGYT
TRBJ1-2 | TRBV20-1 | SAPSYGYT
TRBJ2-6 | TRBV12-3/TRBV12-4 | ASSLARGRSSGANVLT
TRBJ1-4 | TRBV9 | ASKGDDEKLF
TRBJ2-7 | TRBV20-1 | SARGTYEQY
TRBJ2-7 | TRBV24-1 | ATSEAGQKKAYEQY
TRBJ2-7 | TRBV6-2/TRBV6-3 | ASSPPLATYEQY
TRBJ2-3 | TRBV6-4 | ASSDKGTSGPDTQY
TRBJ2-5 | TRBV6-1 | ASSPFRQGLEETQY
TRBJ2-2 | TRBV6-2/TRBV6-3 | ASRAGGYTGELF
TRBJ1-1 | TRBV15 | ATSRDRSGSEAF
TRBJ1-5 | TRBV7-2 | ASSRMGQNNQPQH
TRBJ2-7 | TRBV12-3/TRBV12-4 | ASRPSWHYEQY
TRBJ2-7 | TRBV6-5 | ASSYSLAFSYEQY
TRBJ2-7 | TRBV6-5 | ASSYSIRRSTYEQY
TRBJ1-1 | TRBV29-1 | SVGIGLTEAF
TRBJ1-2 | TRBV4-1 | ASSRGGSFDYGYT
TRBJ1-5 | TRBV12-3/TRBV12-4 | ASSRAATINQPQH
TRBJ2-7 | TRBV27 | ASRGTRGRLLEQY
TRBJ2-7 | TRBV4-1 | ASRKQPLNSYEQY
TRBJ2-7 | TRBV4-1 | ASSQDWPGDSYEQY
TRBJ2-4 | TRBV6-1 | ASSESWTALAKNIQY
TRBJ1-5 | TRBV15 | ATSRERLGQQPQH
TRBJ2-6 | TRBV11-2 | ASSIGTGPSGANVLT
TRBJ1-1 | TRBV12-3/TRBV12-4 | ASANRGRDTEAF
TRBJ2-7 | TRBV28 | ASSPTTSGRFEQY
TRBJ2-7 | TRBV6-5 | ASSYRTEISSEQY
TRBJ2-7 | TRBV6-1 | ASSPSEGSYEQY
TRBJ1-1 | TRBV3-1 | ASSQVVTEAF
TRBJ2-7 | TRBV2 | ASFLGGSSVEQY
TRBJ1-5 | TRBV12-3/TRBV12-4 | ASSFQVRDNQPQH
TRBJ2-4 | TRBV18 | ASSPTGSSGGHIQY
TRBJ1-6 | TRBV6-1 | ASSQGTGRSYNSPLH
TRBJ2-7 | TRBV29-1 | SVEVWDRGPYEQH
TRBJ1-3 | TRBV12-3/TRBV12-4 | ASSLGRNTIY
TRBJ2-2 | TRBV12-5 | ASGFGTLNTGELF
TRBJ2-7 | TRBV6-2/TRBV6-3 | ASSYGAGLMGYEQY
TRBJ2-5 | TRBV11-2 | ASSLSPLGGRQEETQY
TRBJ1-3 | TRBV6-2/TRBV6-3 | ASSSTGQGGNTIY
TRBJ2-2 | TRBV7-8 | ASSFRRGGPNTGELF